The rows below give T cell receptor beta chains drawn from one sample of a study of cytomegalovirus exposure and HLA in healthy donors. TCRdb's copy holds only in-frame clones and misses some; the assay was immunoSEQ multiplex PCR. This table has around 60,000 clones, approximately 95% appearing once. The sample was PBMCs. These receptors all come from a woman aged 18 to 35 in good health and CMV-seronegative. Each CDR3 is given with its conserved first and last residue. D genes are given only for firm matches. Clone size, where shown, is once, few, many, or a class for clones that have expanded.

size: -; J: TRBJ2-1; D: TRBD2; V: TRBV4-2; CDR3: CASSQVGRLAGGFNEQFF; DNA: TGTGCCAGCAGCCAAGTCGGCCGACTAGCGGGAGGGTTTAATGAGCAGTTCTTC
size: -; J: TRBJ2-5; D: -; V: TRBV19; CDR3: CASMGTQETQYF; DNA: TGTGCCAGTATGGGCACGCAAGAGACCCAGTACTTC
size: once; J: TRBJ2-3; D: TRBD2; V: TRBV5-5; CDR3: CASSSGAGAGSDTQYF; DNA: TGTGCCAGCAGCTCCGGGGCGGGAGCGGGGTCAGATACGCAGTATTTT
size: -; J: TRBJ1-3; D: -; V: TRBV21-1; CDR3: CASNPVPRDRGNTIYF; DNA: TGTGCCAGCAACCCTGTTCCCCGGGACAGGGGAAACACCATATATTTT
size: -; J: TRBJ2-5; D: -; V: TRBV29-1; CDR3: CSVGPRLAAQETQYF; DNA: TGCAGCGTTGGCCCCCGACTTGCGGCTCAAGAGACCCAGTACTTC
size: -; J: TRBJ1-1; D: -; V: TRBV29-1; CDR3: CSATITGDTEAFF; DNA: TGCAGCGCTACCATTACGGGTGACACTGAAGCTTTCTTT
size: -; J: TRBJ1-3; D: -; V: TRBV2; CDR3: CASSEEVVRWGELSGNTIYF; DNA: TGTGCCAGCAGTGAAGAGGTGGTCAGATGGGGGGAGCTCTCTGGAAACACCATATATTTT
size: -; J: TRBJ1-3; D: -; V: TRBV7-6; CDR3: CGSTTGGPGNTIYF; DNA: TGTGGCAGCACCACCGGGGGGCCTGGAAACACCATATATTTT
size: -; J: TRBJ1-5; D: -; V: TRBV28; CDR3: CASSPGDLGGYSNQPQHF; DNA: TGTGCCAGCAGTCCAGGGGACCTTGGTGGCTATAGCAATCAGCCCCAGCATTTT
size: -; J: TRBJ2-1; D: -; V: TRBV4-3; CDR3: CASSQVLGLRAEQFF; DNA: TGCGCCAGCAGCCAAGTCCTGGGACTCCGGGCTGAGCAGTTCTTC
size: -; J: TRBJ1-4; D: -; V: TRBV28; CDR3: CASSRRRDSKATNEKLFF; DNA: TGTGCCAGCAGCCGCCGAAGGGACTCAAAGGCAACTAATGAAAAACTGTTTTTT
size: -; J: TRBJ2-7; D: -; V: TRBV5-6; CDR3: CASSGQGQYYYEQYF; DNA: TGTGCCAGCAGCGGACAAGGTCAGTATTACTACGAGCAGTACTTC
size: -; J: TRBJ2-7; D: TRBD2; V: TRBV27; CDR3: CASSPLADSYEQYF; DNA: TGTGCCAGCAGTCCCCTAGCGGACTCCTACGAGCAGTACTTC
size: -; J: TRBJ2-7; D: TRBD2; V: TRBV5-4; CDR3: CASSPGTRAYEQYF; DNA: TGTGCCAGCAGCCCCGGGACTAGGGCCTACGAGCAGTACTTC
size: -; J: TRBJ2-2; D: TRBD2; V: TRBV27; CDR3: CASTRLAGGSMNTGELFF; DNA: TGTGCCAGCACCCGACTAGCGGGAGGCTCAATGAACACCGGGGAGCTGTTTTTT
size: -; J: TRBJ2-7; D: -; V: TRBV4-2; CDR3: CASSSNYEQYF; DNA: TGTGCCAGCAGCTCAAATTACGAGCAGTACTTC
size: -; J: TRBJ2-7; D: -; V: TRBV10-3; CDR3: CAISEGVAATYEQYF; DNA: TGTGCCATCAGTGAGGGAGTAGCGGCGACCTACGAGCAGTACTTC
size: -; J: TRBJ2-3; D: -; V: TRBV15; CDR3: CAPWAGQQGSDTQYF; DNA: TGTGCCCCCTGGGCAGGACAACAGGGCTCAGATACGCAGTATTTT
size: -; J: TRBJ1-2; D: -; V: TRBV27; CDR3: CASSLVGGAYGYTF; DNA: TGTGCCAGCAGTTTAGTCGGGGGGGCATATGGCTACACCTTC
size: -; J: TRBJ1-4; D: -; V: TRBV5-8; CDR3: CASSNTGSLSAEKLFF; DNA: TGTGCCAGCAGCAACACCGGGAGCCTCAGCGCTGAAAAACTGTTTTTT
size: -; J: TRBJ1-1; D: -; V: TRBV29-1; CDR3: CSVGDIEAFF; DNA: TGCAGCGTTGGGGACATTGAAGCTTTCTTT
size: once; J: TRBJ2-1; D: TRBD2; V: TRBV7-9; CDR3: CASRWGLAGAPAMMQFF; DNA: TGTGCCAGCAGATGGGGACTAGCGGGAGCCCCCGCAATGATGCAGTTCTTC
size: -; J: TRBJ2-2; D: TRBD2; V: TRBV9; CDR3: CASSTGVGGTTGELFF; DNA: TGTGCCAGCAGCACCGGGGTGGGGGGGACCACCGGGGAGCTGTTTTTT
size: -; J: TRBJ2-7; D: TRBD1; V: TRBV6-5; CDR3: CASSLWTGAYEQYF; DNA: TGTGCCAGCAGTCTCTGGACAGGGGCCTACGAGCAGTACTTC
size: -; J: TRBJ2-7; D: -; V: TRBV29-1; CDR3: CSVVRQAGEQYF; DNA: TGCAGCGTTGTGCGGCAGGCGGGCGAGCAGTACTTC
size: -; J: TRBJ2-5; D: -; V: TRBV30; CDR3: CAWKPSGVQETQYF; DNA: TGTGCCTGGAAGCCTTCGGGAGTACAAGAGACCCAGTACTTC
size: -; J: TRBJ2-1; D: TRBD2; V: TRBV7-3; CDR3: CASSATSGSYNEQFF; DNA: TGTGCCAGCAGCGCGACTAGCGGCTCCTACAATGAGCAGTTCTTC
size: -; J: TRBJ2-4; D: TRBD2; V: TRBV29-1; CDR3: CSVEWAGGGKNIQYF; DNA: TGCAGCGTTGAGTGGGCGGGGGGCGGCAAAAACATTCAGTACTTC
size: -; J: TRBJ2-7; D: TRBD1; V: TRBV28; CDR3: CASTLDRDNYEQYF; DNA: TGTGCCAGCACCTTGGACAGGGACAACTACGAGCAGTACTTC
size: -; J: TRBJ1-3; D: -; V: TRBV6-5; CDR3: CASSRQNSGNTIYF; DNA: TGTGCCAGCAGTCGACAGAACTCTGGAAACACCATATATTTT
size: -; J: TRBJ2-2; D: TRBD1; V: TRBV9; CDR3: CASGPGQGAYTGELFF; DNA: TGTGCCAGCGGGCCCGGACAGGGGGCCTACACCGGGGAGCTGTTTTTT
size: -; J: TRBJ2-3; D: TRBD2; V: TRBV27; CDR3: CASSLSASGTSTDTQYF; DNA: TGTGCCAGCAGTTTATCTGCTAGCGGGACGTCCACAGATACGCAGTATTTT
size: -; J: TRBJ2-7; D: -; V: TRBV28; CDR3: CASSLWRDEQYF; DNA: TGTGCCAGCAGTTTATGGAGAGACGAGCAGTACTTC
size: -; J: TRBJ1-4; D: TRBD1; V: TRBV10-3; CDR3: CAIRPGTGGKLFF; DNA: TGTGCCATCAGACCCGGGACAGGGGGAAAACTGTTTTTT
size: -; J: TRBJ1-1; D: -; V: TRBV6-1; CDR3: CASSEHPRSEAFF; DNA: TGTGCCAGCAGTGAGCACCCGAGGAGTGAAGCTTTCTTT
size: -; J: TRBJ2-7; D: TRBD2; V: TRBV10-3; CDR3: CAIWGGGSRPYEQYF; DNA: TGTGCCATCTGGGGCGGCGGGAGCCGGCCCTACGAGCAGTACTTC